Sequencing of this T cell receptor (beta chain) was carried out in a study of blood T cell repertoires in COVID-19. Clones were read by immunoSEQ multiplex PCR, and TCRdb kept only the in-frame ones, dropping some. This table has roughly 150,000 clones, approximately 80% appearing once. Deletions cut 2 bases from V and 5 bases from J, with 20 bases between. Germline V gives CDR1 SGHNT, CDR2 YYREEE (reference sequence). The CDR3 has 16 amino acids. This clone turned up a few times. This TCR came from a woman at least 80 years old with active or convalescent COVID-19. This chain joins TRBV5-4 and TRBJ2-7, with D possibly being TRBD2 (7 bases). Sequences were obtained from peripheral blood. The CDR3 loop is CASSLSSGGPLHEQYF. CDR3 nucleotides: TGTGCCAGCAGCTTATCGTCCGGGGGGCCCCTGCACGAGCAGTACTTC.